This TCR beta chain was captured in a study of identical twins. General observations from the study: Rather than following the same donors, the conclusions depended on cross-sectional statistical analysis.

TCRdb passed the 5' RACE reads through MiXCR, listing each CDR3 protein once. The sample shows approximately 620,000 distinct CDR3 sequences, over 8.5% of them seen only once. On this clonotype itself: What it recognizes is unknown.

The CDR3 sequence is 17 residues long. V was pared by 0 bases and J by 1 base, with 12 bases between. The germline gives CDR1 SGHTA, CDR2 FQGTGA. This same sample was also part of a study on yellow fever vaccine responses in identical twins.

This TCR was sampled from a woman between 18 and 30 years old in good health. The chain joins TRBV7-3 to TRBJ2-2; tentative D call: TRBD1 (5 bases). The sample taken for sequencing was PBMCs. DNA for the CDR3: TGTGCCAGCAGCTTAACCCAAAAGGGGCAGAACACCGGGGAGCTGTTTTTT. It yields the protein CASSLTQKGQNTGELFF.